The source of this T cell receptor beta chain is a study of T cell repertoires in ileal Crohn's disease. The CDR3 spans 13 residues. Trimming pared 6 bases from V and 6 bases from J, leaving 14 bases between. Germline-derived CDR1 and CDR2 are WSHSY and SAAADI. The repertoire was sequenced with immunoSEQ multiplex PCR; TCRdb's copy has only in-frame clones and lacks some. The sample records some 15,000 clones, roughly 70% being singletons. This clonotype originated in an adult with Crohn's disease. The chain is built from TRBV10-2 and TRBJ1-2; D unclear. Sequencing input: ileal tissue. The CDR3 is CASSPNPGNGYTF. CDR3 sequence (DNA): TGCGCCAGCAGCCCCAATCCGGGAAATGGCTACACCTTC.